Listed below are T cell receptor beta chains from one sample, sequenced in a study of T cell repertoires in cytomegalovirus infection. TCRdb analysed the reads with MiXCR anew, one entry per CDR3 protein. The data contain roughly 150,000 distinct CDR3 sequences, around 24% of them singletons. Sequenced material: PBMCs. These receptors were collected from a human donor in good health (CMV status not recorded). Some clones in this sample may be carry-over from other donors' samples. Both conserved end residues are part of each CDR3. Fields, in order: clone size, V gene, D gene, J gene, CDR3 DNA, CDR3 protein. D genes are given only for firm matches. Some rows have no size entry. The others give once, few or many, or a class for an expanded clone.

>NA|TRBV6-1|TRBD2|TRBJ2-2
TGTGCCAGCAGTTCTACAGGGTGGACTAGCGGGAGGGGCCGGGAGCTGTTTTTT
CASSSTGWTSGRGRELFF
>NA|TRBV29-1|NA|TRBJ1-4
TGCAGCGTTGGGGGGCAGGGTCCTAATGAAAAACTGTTTTTT
CSVGGQGPNEKLFF
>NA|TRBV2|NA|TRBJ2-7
TGTGCCAGCTTGGACAACTACGAGCAGTGCTTC
CASLDNYEQCF
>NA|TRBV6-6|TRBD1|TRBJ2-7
TGTGCCAGCAGTTACCCCGGGACAGGCCTCTCCTACGAGCAGTACTTC
CASSYPGTGLSYEQYF
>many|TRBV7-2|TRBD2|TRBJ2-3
TGTGCCAGCAGCTTAGCCCTAGCGGGAGATCGGAGTACGCAGTATTTT
CASSLALAGDRSTQYF
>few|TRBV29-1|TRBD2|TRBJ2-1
TGCAGCGTTGACGGGGGGGTGGATGAGCAGTTCTTC
CSVDGGVDEQFF
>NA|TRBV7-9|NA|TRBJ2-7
TGTGCCAGCAGCTTATGGGAAGGGGACAAGAAAGAGCAGTACTTC
CASSLWEGDKKEQYF
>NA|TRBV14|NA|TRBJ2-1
TGTGCCAGCAGCCAACAAACCTATGCCAATGAGCAGTTCTTC
CASSQQTYANEQFF
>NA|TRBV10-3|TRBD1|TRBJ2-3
TGTGCCATCAGTCGACAGGGTGGGGAAGATACGCAGTATTTT
CAISRQGGEDTQYF
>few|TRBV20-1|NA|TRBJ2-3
TGCAGTGCCCCCCGCCCTAGCACAGATACGCAGTATTTT
CSAPRPSTDTQYF
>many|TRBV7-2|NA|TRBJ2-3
TGTGCCAGCAGCTTAGCCTTCACAGATACGCAGTATTTT
CASSLAFTDTQYF
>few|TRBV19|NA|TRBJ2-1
TGTGCCAGTAGTATAGGCGGAGGGAATGAGCAGTTCTTC
CASSIGGGNEQFF
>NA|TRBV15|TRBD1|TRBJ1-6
TGTGCCACCAGCAGACCTCAGGGGGCGGGTACACCCCTCCACTTT
CATSRPQGAGTPLHF
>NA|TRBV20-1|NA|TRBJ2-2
TGCAGTGTTGGCAGGTGGGCCGGGGAGCTGTTTTTT
CSVGRWAGELFF
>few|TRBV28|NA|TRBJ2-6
TGTGCCAGCAGTTCGCCAGGGGATGGGGCCAACGTCCTGACTTTC
CASSSPGDGANVLTF
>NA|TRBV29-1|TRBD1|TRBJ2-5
TGCAGCGGATTGACAGGGCGGGAGACCCAGTACTTC
CSGLTGRETQYF
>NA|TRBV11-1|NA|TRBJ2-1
TGTGCCAGCAGCTCCCAGGGTCATAGGCACAATGAGCAGTTCTTC
CASSSQGHRHNEQFF
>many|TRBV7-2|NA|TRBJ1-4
TGTGCCAGCAGCTTAGGAGGCGGGACATCTAATGAAAAACTGTTTTTT
CASSLGGGTSNEKLFF
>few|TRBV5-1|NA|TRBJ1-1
TGCGCCAGCAGCCAGGAACCCGGGAACACTGAAGCTTTCTTT
CASSQEPGNTEAFF
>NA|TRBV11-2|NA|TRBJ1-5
TGTGCCAGCAGCTCCCCGGGTGCTCAGCCCCAGCATTTT
CASSSPGAQPQHF
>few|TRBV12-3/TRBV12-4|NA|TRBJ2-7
TGTGCCAGCAGTTACCCCGGGGACGGGACCTACGAGCAGTACTTC
CASSYPGDGTYEQYF
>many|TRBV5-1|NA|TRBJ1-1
TGCGCCAGCAGCAAACACCTCAGGGCCGGGGACACTGAAGCTTTCTTT
CASSKHLRAGDTEAFF
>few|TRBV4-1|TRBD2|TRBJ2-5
TGCGCCAGCAGCCTCTGGACTAGCGGGGGAGAGACCCAGTACTTC
CASSLWTSGGETQYF
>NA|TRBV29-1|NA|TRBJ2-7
TGCAGCGTTGAGACCGGGACTCTGCAGTACTTC
CSVETGTLQYF
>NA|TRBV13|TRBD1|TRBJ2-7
TGTGCCAGCAGCCCCCCCTCCGGGACAGGGACCTACGAGCAGTACTTC
CASSPPSGTGTYEQYF
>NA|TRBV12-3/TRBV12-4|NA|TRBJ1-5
TGTGCCAGCAGAGAAACGGGGGACAGCAATCAGCCCCAGCATTTT
CASRETGDSNQPQHF
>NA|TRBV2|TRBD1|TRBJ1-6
TGTGCCAGCAGTACAGGGGCCAATTCACCCCTCCACTTT
CASSTGANSPLHF
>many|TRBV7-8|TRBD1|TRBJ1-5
TGTGCCAGCAGCATCGTTACAGGGGGCAATCAGCCCCAGCATTTT
CASSIVTGGNQPQHF
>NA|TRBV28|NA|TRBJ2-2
TGTGCCAGCAGTTTCCTGGGGAGACAGAACACCGGGGAGCTGTTTTTT
CASSFLGRQNTGELFF
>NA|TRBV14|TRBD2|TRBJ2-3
TGTGCCAGCAGCCAAGATGTAGCGGGGGGCCTAATCACAGATACGCAGTATTTT
CASSQDVAGGLITDTQYF